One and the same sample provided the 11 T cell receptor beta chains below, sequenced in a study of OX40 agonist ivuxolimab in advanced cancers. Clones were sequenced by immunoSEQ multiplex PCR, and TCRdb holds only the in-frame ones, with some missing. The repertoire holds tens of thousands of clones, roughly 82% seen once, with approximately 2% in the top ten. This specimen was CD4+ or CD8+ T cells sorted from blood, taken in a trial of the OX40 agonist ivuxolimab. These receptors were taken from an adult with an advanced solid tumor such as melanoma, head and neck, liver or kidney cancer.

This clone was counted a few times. CDR3 sequence reads: CASSRGYEQYF. DNA of the CDR3: TGTGCCAGCAGCAGGGGCTACGAGCAGTACTTC. The J gene is TRBJ2-7, the V gene TRBV5-8; tentatively, D is TRBD1 (5 bases). Germline CDR1 SGHTS, CDR2 YDEGEE. Trimming removed 4 bases from V and 3 bases from J, with 5 bases in between. The CDR3 runs to 11 residues. Full variable domain (remainder filled in from reference TRBV5-8 and TRBJ2-7): EAGVTQSPTHLIKTRGQQATLRCSPISGHTSVYWYQQALGLGLQFLLWYDEGEERNRGNFPPRFSGRQFPNYSSELNVNALELEDSALYLCASSRGYEQYFGPGTRLTVT.

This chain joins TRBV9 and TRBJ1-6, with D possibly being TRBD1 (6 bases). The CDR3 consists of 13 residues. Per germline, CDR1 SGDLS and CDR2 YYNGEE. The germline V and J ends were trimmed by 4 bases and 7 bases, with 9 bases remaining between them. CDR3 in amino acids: CASSRTANSPLHF. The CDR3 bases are TGTGCCAGCAGCAGGACAGCGAATTCACCCCTCCACTTT. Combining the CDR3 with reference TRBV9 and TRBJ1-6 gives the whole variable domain DSGVTQTPKHLITATGQRVTLRCSPRSGDLSVYWYQQSLDQGLQFLIQYYNGEERAKGNILERFSAQQFPDLHSELNLSSLELGDSALYFCASSRTANSPLHFGNGTRLTVT.

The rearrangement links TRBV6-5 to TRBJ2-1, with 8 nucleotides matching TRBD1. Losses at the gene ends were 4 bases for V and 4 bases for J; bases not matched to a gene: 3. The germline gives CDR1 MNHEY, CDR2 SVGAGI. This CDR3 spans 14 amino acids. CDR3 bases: TGTGCCAGCAGTTCCGGGACAGGATACAATGAGCAGTTCTTC. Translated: CASSSGTGYNEQFF.

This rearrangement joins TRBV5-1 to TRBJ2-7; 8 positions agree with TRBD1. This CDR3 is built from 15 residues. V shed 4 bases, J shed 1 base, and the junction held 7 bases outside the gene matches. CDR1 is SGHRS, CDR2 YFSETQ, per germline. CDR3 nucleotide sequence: TGCGCCAGCAGCGCTCTCAGGGGGCTGTCCTACGAGCAGTACTTC. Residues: CASSALRGLSYEQYF.

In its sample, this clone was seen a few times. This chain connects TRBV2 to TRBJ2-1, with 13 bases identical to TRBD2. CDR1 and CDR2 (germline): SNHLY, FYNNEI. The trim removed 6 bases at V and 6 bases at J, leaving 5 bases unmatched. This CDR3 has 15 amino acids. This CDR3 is CASRARTSGGNEQFF. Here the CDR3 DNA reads TGTGCCAGCAGGGCAAGGACTAGCGGGGGCAATGAGCAGTTCTTC.

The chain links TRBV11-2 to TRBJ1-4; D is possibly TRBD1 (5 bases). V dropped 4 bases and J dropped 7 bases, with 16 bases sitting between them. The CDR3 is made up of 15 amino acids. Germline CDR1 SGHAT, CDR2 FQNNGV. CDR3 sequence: CASSYRRGTPEKLFF. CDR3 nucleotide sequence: TGTGCCAGCAGCTACCGGAGGGGAACCCCTGAAAAACTGTTTTTT.

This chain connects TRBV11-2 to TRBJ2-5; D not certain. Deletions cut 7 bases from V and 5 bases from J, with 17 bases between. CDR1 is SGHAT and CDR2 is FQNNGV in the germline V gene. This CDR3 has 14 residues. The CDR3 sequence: CASTKTSTGETQYF. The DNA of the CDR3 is TGTGCCAGCACCAAGACCTCTACCGGGGAGACCCAGTACTTC.

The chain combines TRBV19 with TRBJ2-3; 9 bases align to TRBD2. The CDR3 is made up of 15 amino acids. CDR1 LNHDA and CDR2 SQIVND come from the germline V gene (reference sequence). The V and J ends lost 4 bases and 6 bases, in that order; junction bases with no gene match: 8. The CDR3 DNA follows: TGTGCCAGTAGTACCCTAGCGGGACGGCAGGATACGCAGTATTTT. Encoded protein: CASSTLAGRQDTQYF.

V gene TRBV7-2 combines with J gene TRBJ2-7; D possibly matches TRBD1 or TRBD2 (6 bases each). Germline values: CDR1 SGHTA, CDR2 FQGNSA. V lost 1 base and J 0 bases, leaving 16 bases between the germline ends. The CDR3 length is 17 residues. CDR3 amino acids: CASSLVVGGSSSYEQYF. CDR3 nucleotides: TGTGCCAGCAGCTTAGTGGTGGGGGGCTCGAGCTCCTACGAGCAGTACTTC. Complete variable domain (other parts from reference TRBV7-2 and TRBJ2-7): GAGVSQSPSNKVTEKGKDVELRCDPISGHTALYWYRQSLGQGLEFLIYFQGNSAPDKSGLPSDRFSAERTGGSVSTLTIQRTQQEDSAVYLCASSLVVGGSSSYEQYFGPGTRLTVT.

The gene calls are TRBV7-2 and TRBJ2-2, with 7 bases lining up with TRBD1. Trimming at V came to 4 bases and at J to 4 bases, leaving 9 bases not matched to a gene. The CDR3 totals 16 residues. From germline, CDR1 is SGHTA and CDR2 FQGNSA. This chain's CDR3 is CASSSGTAGFTGELFF. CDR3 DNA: TGTGCCAGCAGCTCGGGGACAGCTGGTTTCACCGGGGAGCTGTTTTTT.

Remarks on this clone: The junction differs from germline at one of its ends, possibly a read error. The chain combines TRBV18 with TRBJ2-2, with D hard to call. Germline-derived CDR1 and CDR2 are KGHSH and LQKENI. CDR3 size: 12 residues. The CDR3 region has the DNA TGTGCCGGCTCAGAGGTATCCGGGGAGCTGTTTTTT. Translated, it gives CAGSEVSGELFF.